Below, 2 T cell receptor beta chains from the same sample are listed, as sequenced in a study of OX40 agonist ivuxolimab in advanced cancers. TCRdb's table, derived via immunoSEQ multiplex PCR, lists solely in-frame clones and lacks some. The table includes roughly 74,000 clones, approximately 93% detected once. The sample was CD4+ or CD8+ T cells sorted from blood, taken in a trial of the OX40 agonist ivuxolimab. Source of these receptors: an adult with an advanced solid tumor such as melanoma, head and neck, liver or kidney cancer.

This chain links TRBV7-2 with TRBJ1-1, with 8 nucleotides matching TRBD1. The germline V gene has CDR1 SGHTA and CDR2 FQGNSA. The J segment lost 1 base and the V segment lost 4 bases, leaving 5 bases of the junction unmatched. The CDR3 covers 15 residues. In DNA, the CDR3 is TGTGCCAGCAGCTCGCCCGGGACAGGGAACACTGAAGCTTTCTTT. This encodes CASSSPGTGNTEAFF.

The chain joins TRBV7-3 to TRBJ1-1, with TRBD1 identical over 9 bases. V lost 4 bases to trimming and J lost 3 bases; unmatched junction nucleotides: 3. Germline V lookup: CDR1 SGHTA, CDR2 FQGTGA. CDR3 length: 14 amino acids. CDR3 in amino acids: CASSWGQGHTEAFF. The DNA of the CDR3 is TGTGCCAGCAGCTGGGGACAGGGTCACACTGAAGCTTTCTTT.